Shown below are 21 T cell receptor beta chains from a single sample sequenced in a study of graft-versus-host responses after intestinal transplantation (dated by TCRdb to 2020 to 2022). To prepare the library, the immunoSEQ multiplex PCR assay was applied. TCRdb mirrors the immuneACCESS table, restricted to in-frame sequences. Some clones are absent from its copies; in checked studies, under half trace to an unresolved V gene, and the reason for the others is unknown. The sample yields about 88,000 clones; 75% to 95% were counted once. In total, the top ten clones hold about 0.38% of the sample. Their target antigens are unknown. The sample's time point, from its label and the paper: cells obtained before transplantation from donor or recipient. This specimen consisted of unstimulated CD4+ T cells sorted from spleen or lymph node cells, obtained before transplant. All receptors come from a human donor who was the organ donor for an intestinal transplant.

This chain connects TRBV20-1 to TRBJ2-1, with 8 bases matching TRBD2. Germline assignment: CDR1 DFQATT and CDR2 SNEGSKA (reference sequence). The J segment lost 15 bases and the V segment lost 8 bases, leaving 6 bases of the junction unmatched. The CDR3 loop spans 9 amino acids. CDR3 coding DNA: TGCAGTCTAGGGGGACTAGGGTTCTTC. Translation: CSLGGLGFF.

The rearrangement links TRBV19 to TRBJ2-5; no definite D call. This CDR3 spans 13 amino acids. The germline gives CDR1 LNHDA, CDR2 SQIVND (reference sequence). V lost 8 bases, J lost 4 bases, and 14 bases lay in between. In DNA form, the CDR3 reads TGTGCCAGTCGGTCTCCCTTCACAGAGACCCAGTACTTC. Translated: CASRSPFTETQYF.

This clone was observed a few times. V gene TRBV4-1 combines with J gene TRBJ1-4; 9 bases align to TRBD1. The germline V gene has CDR1 MGHRA and CDR2 YSYEKL. This CDR3 is 16 amino acids long. Trimming took 1 base from V and 7 from J; bases not matched to a gene: 7. For the CDR3, the DNA is TGCGCCAGCAGCCAAGGGACAGGGGAGGGGATTGAAAAACTGTTTTTT. Its protein product is CASSQGTGEGIEKLFF.

This clone was seen only a few times. The chain has TRBV30 and TRBJ1-2, with D possibly TRBD1 on 6 matching bases. There are 15 residues in the CDR3. The V gene lost 1 base and the J gene lost 4 bases, with 16 bases spanning the gap. The V gene's germline CDR1 is GTSNPN and CDR2 SVGIG (reference sequence). DNA for the CDR3: TGTGCCTGGAGTGCCTACGGACAGAGACGCTATGGCTACACCTTC. Residues: CAWSAYGQRRYGYTF.

The genes are TRBV7-3 and TRBJ2-7; D gene unclear. Germline CDR1 is SGHTA and CDR2 is FQGTGA. Trimming pared 3 bases from V and 3 bases from J, leaving 9 bases between. The CDR3 has 13 amino acids. The CDR3 protein is CASSFSRSYEQYF. The DNA of the CDR3 is TGTGCCAGCAGCTTCTCTCGTAGCTACGAGCAGTACTTC.

This clone was observed a handful of times. The chain combines TRBV29-1 with TRBJ2-3; 8 bases match TRBD1. The CDR3 is 16 residues long. V lost 0 bases to trimming and J lost 6 bases; unmatched junction nucleotides: 11. Germline CDR1 and CDR2: SQVTM and ANQGSEA. CDR3 bases: TGCAGCGTTGAAGAGGAGGACAGGGTCATAACGGATACGCAGTATTTT. The encoded protein is CSVEEEDRVITDTQYF.

The gene calls are TRBV14 and TRBJ2-2; 9 nucleotides align to TRBD2. V shed 0 bases, J shed 6 bases, and the junction held 8 bases outside the gene matches. Germline V gene data show CDR1 as SGHDN and CDR2 as FVKESK. The CDR3 consists of 17 residues. CDR3 amino acids: CASSQDFIAGVAGELFF. The DNA of the CDR3 is TGTGCCAGCAGCCAAGATTTTATAGCGGGAGTGGCCGGGGAGCTGTTTTTT.

The V call is TRBV6-5, the J call TRBJ1-5; 8 bases are shared with TRBD1. The CDR3 totals 14 residues. CDR1 MNHEY and CDR2 SVGAGI come from the germline V gene. The V segment lost 6 bases and the J segment 1 base; nucleotides outside the gene matches: 2. The CDR3 loop reads CASSRDRSNQPQHF. In DNA form, the CDR3 reads TGTGCCAGCAGCCGGGACAGGAGCAATCAGCCCCAGCATTTT.

V gene TRBV6-6 combines with J gene TRBJ2-1; maybe TRBD1 (6 bases). The CDR3 sequence is 14 residues long. Trimming shortened V by 7 bases and J by 2 bases, and 12 bases separated the two germline ends. In germline, CDR1 is MNHNY, CDR2 SVGAGI (reference sequence). CDR3 nucleotides: TGTGCCAGCAACATGGGACAAACCTACAATGAGCAGTTCTTC. Protein: CASNMGQTYNEQFF.

The chain has TRBV9 and TRBJ2-1; TRBD2 aligns across 11 bases. Germline V CDR1 and CDR2: SGDLS, YYNGEE. The V and J ends lost 5 bases and 4 bases, in that order; junction bases with no gene match: 20. There are 20 residues in the CDR3. The CDR3 DNA reads TGTGCCAGCAGTCACCCCCTGAATATCGGGACTAGCGGTCCTTACAATGAGCAGTTCTTC. Encoded protein: CASSHPLNIGTSGPYNEQFF.

This chain joins TRBV5-6 and TRBJ2-7, with D possibly matching TRBD1 (6 bases). V lost 4 bases, J lost 2 bases, and 13 bases lay in between. The germline gives CDR1 SGHDT, CDR2 YYEEEE. CDR3 length equals 14 residues. In DNA form, the CDR3 reads TGTGCCAGCAGCCTAGGGACACCCCCCTACGAGCAGTACTTC. This gives the protein CASSLGTPPYEQYF.

The J gene is TRBJ2-7, the V gene TRBV19; 7 nucleotides match TRBD2. The germline V gene has CDR1 LNHDA and CDR2 SQIVND (reference sequence). CDR3 length equals 15 residues. V shed 4 bases and J 1 base; nucleotides not matched to a gene: 7. The CDR3 nucleotides are TGTGCCAGTAGTAGCCATCGGGGAGGGTCCTACGAGCAGTACTTC. Translating it yields CASSSHRGGSYEQYF.

Only one count was recorded for this clone. The rearrangement links TRBV6-5 to TRBJ1-2; tentative D call: TRBD1 (5 bases). The CDR3 spans 11 residues. Deletions cut 11 bases from V and 7 bases from J, with 14 bases between. The germline CDR1 and CDR2 sequences are MNHEY and SVGAGI. CDR3 sequence: CAGRTSRGYTF. The CDR3 DNA follows: TGTGCCGGACGGACATCTCGTGGCTACACCTTC.

This clone was seen a single time. The V and J genes are TRBV27 and TRBJ2-3; 13 bases are shared with TRBD2. The J segment lost 6 bases and the V segment lost 8 bases, leaving 14 bases of the junction unmatched. This CDR3 spans 17 amino acids. Per the germline V gene, CDR1 is MNHEY and CDR2 is SMNVEV (reference sequence). For the CDR3, the DNA is TGTGCCAGCCGACCAAACCCGGGACTAGCGGGAAAGGATACGCAGTATTTT. Protein: CASRPNPGLAGKDTQYF.

The chain links TRBV5-6 to TRBJ1-1, with TRBD1 matching over 8 bases. The CDR3 totals 15 residues. J was trimmed by 5 bases and V by 2 bases; bases with no gene match: 8. Germline V lookup: CDR1 SGHDT, CDR2 YYEEEE. The CDR3, as DNA: TGTGCCAGCAGCTTAGACAGGGGATATGGAACTGAAGCTTTCTTT. It is translated as CASSLDRGYGTEAFF.

This clone is a singleton in its sample. V gene TRBV7-9 combines with J gene TRBJ2-5, with 10 bases matching TRBD2. From germline, CDR1 is SEHNR and CDR2 FQNEAQ (reference sequence). With 1 base clipped from V and 3 bases from J, the junction kept 14 bases outside the gene matches. The length of the CDR3 is 19 residues. The CDR3 sequence is CASSLGPSSGGLRKETQYF. The DNA of the CDR3 is TGTGCCAGCAGCTTAGGTCCCTCTAGCGGGGGCCTCAGAAAAGAGACCCAGTACTTC.

This clone was seen just once. V and J are TRBV5-1 and TRBJ2-7; D possibly corresponds to TRBD2 (6 bases). The germline V gene encodes CDR1 SGHRS and CDR2 YFSETQ. V shed 0 bases and J shed 4 bases, with 8 bases lying between them. CDR3 length equals 13 residues. This chain's CDR3 is CASSLVGTYEQYF. CDR3 nucleotides: TGCGCCAGCAGCTTGGTCGGGACTTACGAGCAGTACTTC.

The chain combines TRBV5-1 with TRBJ1-2; TRBD1 aligns across 8 bases. V shed 5 bases and J 5 bases; nucleotides not matched to a gene: 2. Germline V CDR1 and CDR2: SGHRS, YFSETQ. The CDR3 has 12 residues. The CDR3 nucleotides are TGCGCCAGCAGTAGGGACAGGTATGGCTACACCTTC. It is translated as CASSRDRYGYTF.

This clone was counted once. The chain couples TRBV11-3 to TRBJ1-1; the D gene is possibly TRBD1 (6 bases). This CDR3 is built from 13 residues. Germline-derived CDR1 and CDR2 are SGHNT and YENEEA. V lost 1 base to trimming and J lost 4 bases, with 7 bases between them. The CDR3 region has the DNA TGTGCCAGCAGCTTAGGGGGGCCCACTGAAGCTTTCTTT. Its protein product is CASSLGGPTEAFF.

For the CDR3, the DNA is TGCGCCAGCAGCTTGAGGATGGGGGAGGTTGGCGGGGTCTACAATGAGCAGTTCTTC. Translating it yields CASSLRMGEVGGVYNEQFF. This chain links TRBV5-1 with TRBJ2-1; maybe TRBD2 (6 bases). Germline CDR1 reads SGHRS; CDR2 reads YFSETQ. This CDR3 is built from 19 residues. Trimming took off 1 base at V and 3 bases at J, with 23 bases between the two ends.

The genes are TRBV1 and TRBJ2-2; TRBD2, the D gene given by the table, was not confirmed from the DNA. TRBV1 is reported as a pseudogene. The CDR3 runs to 17 residues. The CDR3 DNA sequence: TGCACCAGCAGCCAAAGGGGGGGCGCCTTCAACACCGGGGAGCTGTTTTTT. Amino acid sequence: CTSSQRGGAFNTGELFF.